This T cell receptor (beta chain) was sequenced in a study of cytomegalovirus exposure and HLA in healthy donors. The PCR employed 60 Vbeta primers together with 13 Jbeta primers. The assay was immunoSEQ multiplex PCR, and TCRdb's table has in-frame clones only and misses some. Of approximately 75,000 clones in the sample, 84% were seen once. This clonotype was sampled from a man between 65 and 79 years old in good health and CMV-seropositive. Material: PBMCs.

The CDR3 protein is CASSLTSGGVETQYF. In nucleotides, the CDR3 is TGTGCCAGCAGCCTGACTAGCGGGGGGGTAGAGACCCAGTACTTC. The chain joins TRBV7-7 to TRBJ2-5; 14 bases map to TRBD2. CDR3 size: 15 residues. V was clipped by 5 bases and J by 4 bases; unmatched bases: 3. Per germline, CDR1 SSHAT and CDR2 FNYEAQ (reference sequence).